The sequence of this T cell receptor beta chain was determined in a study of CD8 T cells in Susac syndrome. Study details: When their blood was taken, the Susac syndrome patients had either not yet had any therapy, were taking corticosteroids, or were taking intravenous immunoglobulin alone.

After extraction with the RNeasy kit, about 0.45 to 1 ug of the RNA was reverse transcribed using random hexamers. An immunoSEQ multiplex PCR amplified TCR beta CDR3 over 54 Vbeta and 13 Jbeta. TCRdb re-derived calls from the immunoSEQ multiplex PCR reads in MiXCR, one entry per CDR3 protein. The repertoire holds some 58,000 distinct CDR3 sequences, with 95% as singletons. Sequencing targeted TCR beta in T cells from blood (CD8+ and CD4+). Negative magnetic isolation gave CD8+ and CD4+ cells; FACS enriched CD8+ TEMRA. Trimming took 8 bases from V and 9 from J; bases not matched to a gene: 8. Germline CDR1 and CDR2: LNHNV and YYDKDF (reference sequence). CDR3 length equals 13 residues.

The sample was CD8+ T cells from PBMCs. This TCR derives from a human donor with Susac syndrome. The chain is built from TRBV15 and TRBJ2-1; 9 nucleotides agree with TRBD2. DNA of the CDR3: TGTGCCACCGAGATAGCGGGGGTGGGTGAGCAGTTCTTC. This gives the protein CATEIAGVGEQFF. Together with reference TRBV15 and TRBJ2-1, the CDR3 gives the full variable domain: DAMVIQNPRYQVTQFGKPVTLSCSQTLNHNVMYWYQQKSSQAPKLLFHYYDKDFNNEADTPDNFQSRRPNTSFCFLDIRSPGLGDTAMYLCATEIAGVGEQFFGPGTRLTVL.